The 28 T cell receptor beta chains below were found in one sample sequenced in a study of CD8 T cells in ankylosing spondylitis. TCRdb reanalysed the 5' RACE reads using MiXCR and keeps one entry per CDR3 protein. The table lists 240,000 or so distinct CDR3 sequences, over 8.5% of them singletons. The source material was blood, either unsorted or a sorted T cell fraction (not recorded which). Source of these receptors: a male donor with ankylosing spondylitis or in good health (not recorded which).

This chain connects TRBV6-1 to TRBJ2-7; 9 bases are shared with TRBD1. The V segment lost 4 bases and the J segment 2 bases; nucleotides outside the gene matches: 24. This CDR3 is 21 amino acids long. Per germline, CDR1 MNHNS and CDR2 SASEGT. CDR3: CASSVLIRFRDREQKTYEQYF. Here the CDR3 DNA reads TGTGCCAGCAGTGTCCTGATAAGATTCCGGGACAGGGAACAAAAAACCTACGAGCAGTACTTC.

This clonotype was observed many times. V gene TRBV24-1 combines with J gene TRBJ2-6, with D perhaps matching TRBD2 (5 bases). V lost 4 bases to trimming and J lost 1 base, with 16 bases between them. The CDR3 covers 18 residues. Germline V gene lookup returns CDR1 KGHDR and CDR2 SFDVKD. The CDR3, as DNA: TGTGCCACCAGTGACTTCTCTCGGGATGGGTCTGGGGCCAACGTCCTGACTTTC. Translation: CATSDFSRDGSGANVLTF.

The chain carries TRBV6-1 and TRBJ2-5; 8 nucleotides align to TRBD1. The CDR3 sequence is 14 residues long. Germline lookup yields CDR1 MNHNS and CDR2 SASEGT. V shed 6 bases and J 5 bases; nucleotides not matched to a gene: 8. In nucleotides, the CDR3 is TGTGCCAGCAGACGGGACAGGTCGGTGGAGACCCAGTACTTC. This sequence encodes CASRRDRSVETQYF.

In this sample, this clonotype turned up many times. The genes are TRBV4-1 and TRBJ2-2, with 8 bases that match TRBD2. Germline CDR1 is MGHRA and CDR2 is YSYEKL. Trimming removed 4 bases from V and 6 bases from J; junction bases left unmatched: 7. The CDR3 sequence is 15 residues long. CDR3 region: CASSPGTSWAGELFF. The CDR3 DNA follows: TGCGCCAGCAGCCCCGGGACTAGTTGGGCCGGGGAGCTGTTTTTT.

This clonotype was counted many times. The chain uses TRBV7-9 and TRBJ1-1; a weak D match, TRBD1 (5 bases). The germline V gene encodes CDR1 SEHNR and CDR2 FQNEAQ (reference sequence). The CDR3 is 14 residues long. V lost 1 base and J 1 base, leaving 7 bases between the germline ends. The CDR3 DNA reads TGTGCCAGCAGCTTAGTCAGGGAGAACACTGAAGCTTTCTTT. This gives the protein CASSLVRENTEAFF.

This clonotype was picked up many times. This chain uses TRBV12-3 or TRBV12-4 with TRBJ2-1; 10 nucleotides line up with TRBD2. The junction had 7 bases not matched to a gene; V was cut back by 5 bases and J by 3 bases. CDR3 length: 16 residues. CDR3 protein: CASSSDSGGFYNEQFF. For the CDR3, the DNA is TGTGCCAGCAGTAGCGATAGCGGGGGGTTCTACAATGAGCAGTTCTTC.

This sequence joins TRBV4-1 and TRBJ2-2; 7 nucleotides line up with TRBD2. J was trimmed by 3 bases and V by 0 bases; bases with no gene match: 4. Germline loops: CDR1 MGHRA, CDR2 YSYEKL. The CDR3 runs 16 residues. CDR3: CASSQDGLADTGELFF. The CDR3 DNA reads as TGCGCCAGCAGCCAAGATGGGCTAGCGGACACCGGGGAGCTGTTTTTT.

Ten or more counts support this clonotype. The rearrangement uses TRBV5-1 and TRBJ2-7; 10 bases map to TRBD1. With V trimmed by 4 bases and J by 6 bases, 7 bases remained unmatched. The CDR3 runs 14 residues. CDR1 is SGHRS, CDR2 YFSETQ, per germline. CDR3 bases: TGCGCCAGCAGCACTGGACAGGGGGAACTCGAGCAGTACTTC. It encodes CASSTGQGELEQYF.

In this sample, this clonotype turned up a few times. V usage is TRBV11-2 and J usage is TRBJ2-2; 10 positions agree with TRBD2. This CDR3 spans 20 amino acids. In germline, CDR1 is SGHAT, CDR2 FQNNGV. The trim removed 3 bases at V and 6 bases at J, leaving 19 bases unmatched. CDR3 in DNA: TGTGCCAGCAGCTTCTCCAGACTAGCGGGTCCCCCTGACAAGGCCGGGGAGCTGTTTTTT. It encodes CASSFSRLAGPPDKAGELFF.

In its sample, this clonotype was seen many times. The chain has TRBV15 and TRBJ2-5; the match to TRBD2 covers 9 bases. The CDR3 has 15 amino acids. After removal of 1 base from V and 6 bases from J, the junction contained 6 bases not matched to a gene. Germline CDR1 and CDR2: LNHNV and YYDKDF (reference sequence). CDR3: CATSRAKSGGQTQYF. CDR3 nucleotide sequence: TGTGCCACCAGCAGAGCTAAAAGCGGGGGGCAGACCCAGTACTTC.

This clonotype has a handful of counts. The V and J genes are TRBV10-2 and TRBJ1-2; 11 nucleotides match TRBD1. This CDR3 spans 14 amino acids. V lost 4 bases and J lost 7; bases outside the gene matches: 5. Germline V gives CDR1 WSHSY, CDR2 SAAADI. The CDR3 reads CASSGGQGAGGYTF. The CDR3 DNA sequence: TGCGCCAGCAGTGGAGGACAGGGGGCGGGTGGCTACACCTTC.

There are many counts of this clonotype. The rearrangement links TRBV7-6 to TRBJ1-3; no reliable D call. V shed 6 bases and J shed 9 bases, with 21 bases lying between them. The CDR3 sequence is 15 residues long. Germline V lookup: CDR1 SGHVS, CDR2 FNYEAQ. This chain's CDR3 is CASSRFGGRLTTIYF. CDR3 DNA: TGTGCCAGCAGTCGTTTTGGCGGCAGGTTAACCACCATATATTTT.

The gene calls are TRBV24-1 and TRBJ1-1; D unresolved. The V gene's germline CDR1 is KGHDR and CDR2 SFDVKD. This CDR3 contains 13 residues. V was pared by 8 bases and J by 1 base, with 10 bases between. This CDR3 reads CATKGLGNTEAFF. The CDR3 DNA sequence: TGTGCCACCAAGGGTCTGGGGAACACTGAAGCTTTCTTT.

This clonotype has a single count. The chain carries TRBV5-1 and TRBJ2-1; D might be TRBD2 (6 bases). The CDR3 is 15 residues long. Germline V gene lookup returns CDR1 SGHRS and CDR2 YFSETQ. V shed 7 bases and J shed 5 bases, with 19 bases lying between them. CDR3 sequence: CASGPSRRAHNEQFF. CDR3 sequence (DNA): TGCGCCAGCGGACCCAGCAGGAGGGCGCACAATGAGCAGTTCTTC.

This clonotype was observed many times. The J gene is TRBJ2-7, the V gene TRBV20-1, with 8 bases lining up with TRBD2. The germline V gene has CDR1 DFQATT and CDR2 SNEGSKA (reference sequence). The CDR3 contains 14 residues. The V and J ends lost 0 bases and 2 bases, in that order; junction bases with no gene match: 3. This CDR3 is CSARESGSTYEQYF. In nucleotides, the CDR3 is TGCAGTGCTAGAGAAAGCGGGAGCACCTACGAGCAGTACTTC.

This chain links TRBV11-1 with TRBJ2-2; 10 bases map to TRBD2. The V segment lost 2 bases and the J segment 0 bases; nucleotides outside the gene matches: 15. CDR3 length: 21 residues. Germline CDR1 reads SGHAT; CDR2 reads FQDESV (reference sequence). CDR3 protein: CASSLRTWSSGRASNTGELFF. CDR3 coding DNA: TGTGCCAGCAGCTTACGTACTTGGTCCAGCGGGAGGGCCTCGAACACCGGGGAGCTGTTTTTT.

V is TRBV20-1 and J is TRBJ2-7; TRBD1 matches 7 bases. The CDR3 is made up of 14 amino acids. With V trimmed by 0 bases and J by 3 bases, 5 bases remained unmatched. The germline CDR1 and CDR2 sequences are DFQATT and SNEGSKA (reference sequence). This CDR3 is CSARDLRTGYEQYF. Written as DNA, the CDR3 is TGCAGTGCTAGAGATTTGCGGACAGGCTACGAGCAGTACTTC.

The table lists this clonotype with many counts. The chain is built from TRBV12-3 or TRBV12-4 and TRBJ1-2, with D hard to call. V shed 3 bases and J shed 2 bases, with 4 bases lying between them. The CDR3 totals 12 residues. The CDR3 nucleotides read TGTGCCAGCAGTTTTGACAACTATGGCTACACCTTC. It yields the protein CASSFDNYGYTF.

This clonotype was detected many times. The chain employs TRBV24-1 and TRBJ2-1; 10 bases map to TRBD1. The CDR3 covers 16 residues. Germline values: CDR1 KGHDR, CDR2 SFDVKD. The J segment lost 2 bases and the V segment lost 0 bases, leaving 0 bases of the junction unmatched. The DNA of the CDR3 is TGTGCCACCAGTGATTTGGGGACAGGGGCCTACAATGAGCAGTTCTTC. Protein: CATSDLGTGAYNEQFF.

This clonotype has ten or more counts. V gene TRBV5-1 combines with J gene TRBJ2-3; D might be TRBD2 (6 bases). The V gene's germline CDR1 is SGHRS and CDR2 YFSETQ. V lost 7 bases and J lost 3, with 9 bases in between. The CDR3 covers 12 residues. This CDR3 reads CASSGGTDTQYF. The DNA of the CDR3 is TGCGCCAGCTCCGGAGGGACAGATACGCAGTATTTT.

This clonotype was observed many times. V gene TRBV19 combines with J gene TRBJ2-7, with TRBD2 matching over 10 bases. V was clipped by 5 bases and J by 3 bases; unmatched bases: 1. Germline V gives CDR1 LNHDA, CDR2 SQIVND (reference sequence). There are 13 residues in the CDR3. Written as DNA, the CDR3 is TGTGCCAGTAGTCGACTAGCGGGCTACGAGCAGTACTTC. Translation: CASSRLAGYEQYF.

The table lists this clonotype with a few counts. CDR3 protein: CASSRPGTGTENIQYF. DNA of the CDR3: TGTGCCAGCAGTAGACCCGGGACAGGGACTGAAAACATTCAGTACTTC. The genes are TRBV12-3 or TRBV12-4 and TRBJ2-4; 9 bases line up with TRBD1. V trimming: 5 bases; J trimming: 5 bases; junction bases outside the gene matches: 10. This CDR3 is 16 amino acids long.

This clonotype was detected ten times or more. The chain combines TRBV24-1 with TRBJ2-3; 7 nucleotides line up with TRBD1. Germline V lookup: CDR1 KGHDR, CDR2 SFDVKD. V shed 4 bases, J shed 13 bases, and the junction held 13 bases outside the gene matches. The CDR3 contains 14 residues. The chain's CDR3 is CATSDHKLDRLEYF. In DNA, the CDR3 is TGTGCCACCAGTGACCATAAACTGGACAGGCTGGAGTATTTT.

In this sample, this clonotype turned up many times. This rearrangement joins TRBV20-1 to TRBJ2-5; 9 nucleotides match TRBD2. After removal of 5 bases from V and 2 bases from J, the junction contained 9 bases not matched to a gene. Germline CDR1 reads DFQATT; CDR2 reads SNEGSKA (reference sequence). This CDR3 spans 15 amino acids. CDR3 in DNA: TGCAGTGCTCGTAGCGGGGGAAACGATCAAGAGACCCAGTACTTC. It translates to CSARSGGNDQETQYF.

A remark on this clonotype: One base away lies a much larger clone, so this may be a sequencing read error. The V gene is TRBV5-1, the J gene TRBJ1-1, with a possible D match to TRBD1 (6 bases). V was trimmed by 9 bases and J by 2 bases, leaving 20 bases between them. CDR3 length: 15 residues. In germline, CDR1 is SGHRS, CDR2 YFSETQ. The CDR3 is CANRFGGAINTEAFF. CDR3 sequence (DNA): TGCGCCAACCGGTTCGGGGGGGCGATTAACACTGAAGCTTTCTTT.

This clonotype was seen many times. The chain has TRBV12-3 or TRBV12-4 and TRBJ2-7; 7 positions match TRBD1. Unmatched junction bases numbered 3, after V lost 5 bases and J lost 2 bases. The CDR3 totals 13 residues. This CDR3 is CASSQTGTYEQYF. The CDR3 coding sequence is TGTGCCAGCAGTCAGACAGGGACCTACGAGCAGTACTTC.

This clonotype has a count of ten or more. CDR3 sequence: CASSQATGETGNTIYF. The CDR3 nucleotides read TGCGCCAGCAGCCAAGCGACAGGTGAAACTGGAAACACCATATATTTT. The V call is TRBV4-1, the J call TRBJ1-3; TRBD1 might be the D (6 bases). Germline CDR1 reads MGHRA; CDR2 reads YSYEKL. V was cut by 1 base and J by 2 bases, with 12 bases left in between. This CDR3 has 16 residues.

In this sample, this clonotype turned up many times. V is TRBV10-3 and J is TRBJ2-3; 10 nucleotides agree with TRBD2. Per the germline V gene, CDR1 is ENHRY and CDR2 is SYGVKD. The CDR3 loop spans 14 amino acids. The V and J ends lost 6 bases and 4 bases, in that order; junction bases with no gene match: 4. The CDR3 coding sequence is TGTGCCATCAGCGCTAGCGGGGGTGCAGATACGCAGTATTTT. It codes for CAISASGGADTQYF.